These 11 T cell receptor beta chains share one sample of origin, sequenced in a study of blood T cell repertoires in COVID-19. Using immunoSEQ multiplex PCR, the repertoire was profiled, and TCRdb retains in-frame clones only, with some absent. The sample has 410,000 or so clones; approximately 91% are singletons. The sample was peripheral blood. Receptors originate from a woman between 35 and 50 years old with COVID-19, enrolled during active disease.

The chain employs TRBV19 and TRBJ2-7; a weak D match, TRBD2 (5 bases). Germline-derived CDR1 and CDR2 are LNHDA and SQIVND (reference sequence). V was shortened by 3 bases and J by 5 bases, with 14 bases between the two germline ends. The CDR3 is 14 amino acids. CDR3: CASSIGRGGDEQYF. CDR3 in DNA: TGTGCCAGTAGTATTGGTCGGGGTGGGGACGAGCAGTACTTC.

The chain combines TRBV6-2 or TRBV6-3 with TRBJ2-2; D gene ambiguous. Germline V gene sequence: CDR1 MNHEY, CDR2 SVGEGT. Trimming removed 6 bases from V and 10 bases from J, with 18 bases in between. This CDR3 has 14 residues. CDR3 in amino acids: CASSRSSDLVELFF. CDR3 in DNA: TGTGCCAGCAGCCGATCTTCCGACTTAGTGGAGCTGTTTTTT.

This sequence joins TRBV21-1 and TRBJ2-7; the table's D call of TRBD1 was not tested on the DNA. TRBV21-1 is listed as a pseudogene. The CDR3 is 15 amino acids. CDR3 amino acids: CASHYRTGKVYEQYF. In nucleotides, the CDR3 is TGTGCCAGCCATTACCGGACAGGGAAAGTGTACGAGCAGTACTTC.

The chain recombines TRBV9 with TRBJ2-7, with 8 nucleotides matching TRBD1. Germline V gene lookup returns CDR1 SGDLS and CDR2 YYNGEE. The CDR3 has 16 residues. J gave up 2 bases and V 0 bases, and 7 bases lay outside the gene matches. This CDR3 reads CASSVAQGAGTYEQYF. In DNA form, the CDR3 reads TGTGCCAGCAGCGTAGCTCAGGGGGCTGGGACCTACGAGCAGTACTTC.

This chain connects TRBV6-2 or TRBV6-3 to TRBJ2-1; 11 nucleotides agree with TRBD1. Per the germline V gene, CDR1 is MNHEY and CDR2 is SVGEGT. The CDR3 is 16 amino acids. V dropped 6 bases and J dropped 7; count of bases not matched to a gene: 11. The chain's CDR3 is CASSEAPGQGGNEQFF. The DNA for the CDR3 is TGTGCCAGCAGCGAAGCCCCGGGACAGGGGGGGAATGAGCAGTTCTTC.

The chain links TRBV6-2 or TRBV6-3 to TRBJ1-6; TRBD1 matches at 11 bases. The V gene end was trimmed by 4 bases and the J gene end by 5 bases; junction bases not matched to a gene: 7. Looked up from germline, CDR1 is MNHEY and CDR2 is SVGEGT. This CDR3 region has 17 residues. Written as DNA, the CDR3 is TGTGCCAGCAGTTCAAGAGGACAGGGGGCAAATAATTCACCCCTCCACTTT. It codes for CASSSRGQGANNSPLHF.

The rearrangement uses TRBV6-5 and TRBJ1-6; 9 bases agree with TRBD1. The CDR3 sequence is 14 residues long. J was trimmed by 9 bases and V by 6 bases; bases with no gene match: 6. Per the germline V gene, CDR1 is MNHEY and CDR2 is SVGAGI. CDR3 region: CASSAGQGTSPLHF. In nucleotides, the CDR3 is TGTGCCAGCAGCGCCGGACAGGGGACTTCACCCCTCCACTTT.

The chain combines TRBV6-8 with TRBJ1-3; possible D gene TRBD1, 5 bases. Trimming cost V 4 bases and J 0 bases, with 10 bases left between them. Per the germline V gene, CDR1 is MNHGY and CDR2 is SAAAGT. CDR3 size: 15 residues. The CDR3, as DNA: TGTGCCAGCAGTTGGGGGGTTAGCTCTGGAAACACCATATATTTT. Translating gives CASSWGVSSGNTIYF.

The chain carries TRBV14 and TRBJ1-1; D is possibly TRBD1 (6 bases). V lost 4 bases and J lost 0, with 18 bases in between. This CDR3 region has 17 residues. Per germline, CDR1 SGHDN and CDR2 FVKESK. The CDR3 region has the DNA TGTGCCAGCAGCCCCAGAACTGGGGACACTATGAACACTGAAGCTTTCTTT. Amino acids: CASSPRTGDTMNTEAFF.

The rearrangement links TRBV7-2 to TRBJ1-4, with 10 bases that match TRBD1. The J segment lost 7 bases and the V segment lost 6 bases, leaving 8 bases of the junction unmatched. Germline loops: CDR1 SGHTA, CDR2 FQGNSA. This CDR3 is 15 amino acids long. The CDR3 DNA reads as TGTGCCAGCAGGGTGACAGGGGGCGGCTTTGAAAAACTGTTTTTT. Encoded protein: CASRVTGGGFEKLFF.

J is TRBJ2-3 and V is TRBV5-1; perhaps TRBD2 as D (6 bases). The V gene's germline CDR1 is SGHRS and CDR2 YFSETQ. With 10 bases removed from V and 5 bases from J, the gap between germline ends came to 17 bases. The CDR3 loop spans 13 amino acids. CDR3 residues: CAASSTGGDTQYF. In DNA form, the CDR3 reads TGCGCCGCCTCTTCGACCGGGGGAGATACGCAGTATTTT.